This is a list of T cell receptor beta chains from one sample in a study of metastatic and nonmetastatic thyroid tumors. TCRdb re-called the PCR reads through MiXCR. The table records 30,000 to 45,000 clones, around 28% of them present only once. The specimen sequenced was blood. These receptors were obtained from a male donor with papillary thyroid cancer or a benign thyroid nodule (not recorded which). Some clones in this sample may be carry-over from other donors' samples. CDR3s include the opening cysteine and the closing phenylalanine or tryptophan. The D gene is left open where the match is weak. Rows give clone size only sometimes, using once, few, many, or a class for an expanded clone.

J,V,size,D,length,DNA,CDR3
TRBJ1-5,TRBV30,-,TRBD1,13,TGTGCCTGGAGTGCAGGGGGCAGACAGCCCCAGCATTTT,CAWSAGGRQPQHF
TRBJ1-3,TRBV20-1,many,-,14,TGCAGTGCTAGGCCGGGGGGCCCTGGAAACACCATATATTTT,CSARPGGPGNTIYF
TRBJ2-5,TRBV29-1,many,-,14,TGCAGCGTCGCGTATTTGGGGGGCGCAGAGACCCAGTACTTC,CSVAYLGGAETQYF
TRBJ2-1,TRBV20-1,medium-sized,-,13,TGCAGTGCTAGAGATCCGGAGTACAATGAGCAGTTCTTC,CSARDPEYNEQFF
TRBJ2-1,TRBV20-1,-,-,15,TGCAGTGCTAGATCCCAGGGCCAGGACCCCCATGAGCAGTTCTTC,CSARSQGQDPHEQFF
TRBJ2-1,TRBV27,medium-sized,-,16,TGTGCCAGCAGTTTACGCGGACTTAGCTCCTACAATGAGCAGTTCTTC,CASSLRGLSSYNEQFF
TRBJ1-5,TRBV2,few,-,14,TGTGCCAGCAGTGATTTAAGTAGCAATCAGCCCCAGCATTTT,CASSDLSSNQPQHF
TRBJ2-1,TRBV20-1,-,-,15,TGCAGTGCTAGCGGGGGACGGGGAGAATACAATGAGCAGTTCTTC,CSASGGRGEYNEQFF
TRBJ2-6,TRBV6-1,few,TRBD1,17,TGTGCCAGCAGTAGAGGGACAGGGGTCTCTGGGGCCAACGTCCTGACTTTC,CASSRGTGVSGANVLTF
TRBJ1-6,TRBV6-1,medium-sized,-,16,TGTGCCAGCAGCCCCGCCAAGAGCTCCTATAATTCACCCCTCCACTTT,CASSPAKSSYNSPLHF
TRBJ2-3,TRBV6-1,few,-,14,TGTGCCAGCACCGTAGGGGGGGGCGCAGATACGCAGTATTTT,CASTVGGGADTQYF
TRBJ1-2,TRBV5-1,-,-,16,TGCGCCAGCAGCTTGGGGCCCCTCGGAGGCAGTTATGGCTACACCTTC,CASSLGPLGGSYGYTF
TRBJ1-4,TRBV6-5,many,-,13,TGTGCCAGCAGTTACTCCCCGAGGGAAAAACTGTTTTTT,CASSYSPREKLFF
TRBJ1-1,TRBV2,few,TRBD1,15,TGTGCCAGCAGTGGGACAGGGTTTATGAACACTGAAGCTTTCTTT,CASSGTGFMNTEAFF
TRBJ2-7,TRBV6-2/TRBV6-3,-,-,13,TGTGCCAGCAGTTACAAAGGGGGCTACGAGCAGTACTTC,CASSYKGGYEQYF
TRBJ1-1,TRBV3-1,many,TRBD1,18,TGTGCCAGCAGCCGTGTGGCCAGGGGGCGAAAAGGCGACACTGAAGCTTTCTTT,CASSRVARGRKGDTEAFF
TRBJ1-2,TRBV30,many,TRBD1,18,TGTGCCTGGAGTCCAAGTTTCGGGACAGGGGGTTTTTTTTATGGCTACACCTTC,CAWSPSFGTGGFFYGYTF
TRBJ2-5,TRBV13,-,-,16,TGTGCCAGCAGCTACAGGATCGGGTGGGTCCAAGAGACCCAGTACTTC,CASSYRIGWVQETQYF
TRBJ1-3,TRBV2,-,-,18,TGTGCCAGCAGTGAGCCCACAGGGTCCCTTAGCTCTGGAAACACCATATATTTT,CASSEPTGSLSSGNTIYF
TRBJ1-2,TRBV7-8,many,-,16,TGTGCCAGCAGCCCCACCACGGGGGCCCTACACTATGGCTACACCTTC,CASSPTTGALHYGYTF
TRBJ1-1,TRBV20-1,-,-,15,TGCAGTGCTAGAGATAGCGTTACGGGGGTCACTGAAGCTTTCTTT,CSARDSVTGVTEAFF
TRBJ2-3,TRBV11-2,-,TRBD2,16,TGTGCCAGCAGCTTCAAAGCGGGAGGGCCGACAGATACGCAGTATTTT,CASSFKAGGPTDTQYF
TRBJ2-1,TRBV11-2,once,TRBD2,18,TGTGCCAGCAGCTCCGGGACTAGCGGGACGCTCTCCTACAATGAGCAGTTCTTC,CASSSGTSGTLSYNEQFF
TRBJ2-3,TRBV4-2,-,-,13,TGTGCCAGCAGCCGAGGACTACCTAATACGCAGTATTTT,CASSRGLPNTQYF
TRBJ2-7,TRBV27,-,-,15,TGTGCCACCCGCCTCGGAACTCCCCAAGCCTACGAGCAGTACTTC,CATRLGTPQAYEQYF
TRBJ2-1,TRBV5-4,many,TRBD2,16,TGTGCCAGCAGCCCACAGCGGGACGACCTATACAATGAGCAGTTCTTC,CASSPQRDDLYNEQFF
TRBJ2-1,TRBV28,-,TRBD2,12,TGTGCCAGCAGTTCGGGGGGAGTTGAGCAGTTCTTC,CASSSGGVEQFF
TRBJ2-3,TRBV6-2/TRBV6-3,-,-,14,TGTGCCAGCAGTTACTCGATGTCGTCGGATACGCAGTATTTT,CASSYSMSSDTQYF
TRBJ1-1,TRBV19,few,-,16,TGTGCCAGTAGTATCGGGGCTATTGCTTCAAACACTGAAGCTTTCTTT,CASSIGAIASNTEAFF
TRBJ1-2,TRBV7-9,many,-,13,TGTGCCAGCAGCTTAGAGGTTTTTTCGGGCTACACCTTC,CASSLEVFSGYTF
TRBJ2-2,TRBV6-1,-,TRBD1,16,TGTGCCAGCAGTACAGGGACAGGGGGTCGAACCGGGGAGCTGTTTTTT,CASSTGTGGRTGELFF
TRBJ1-2,TRBV10-2,-,-,14,TGCGCCAGCAGTGAGTTGGGCTCTAACTATGGCTACACCTTC,CASSELGSNYGYTF
TRBJ1-5,TRBV4-3,-,TRBD1,16,TGCGCCAGCAGCCAAGATTTCAGGGGGAGCAATCAGCCCCAGCATTTT,CASSQDFRGSNQPQHF
TRBJ1-1,TRBV5-1,few,-,15,TGCGCCAGCAGCTCACCCCAGGGTGTGAACACTGAAGCTTTCTTT,CASSSPQGVNTEAFF
TRBJ1-1,TRBV5-4,many,-,13,TGTGCCAGCAGCTTGATGGTTAACACTGAAGCTTTCTTT,CASSLMVNTEAFF
TRBJ2-3,TRBV20-1,-,-,15,TGCAGTGCTAGAGATAAGGTAGTTAGCACAGATACGCAGTATTTT,CSARDKVVSTDTQYF
TRBJ1-6,TRBV20-1,many,-,19,TGCAGTGCGAGGAATCCGGACCGCTCCCGAGGGGGGAATAATTCACCCCTCCACTTT,CSARNPDRSRGGNNSPLHF
TRBJ1-4,TRBV6-1,few,-,14,TGTGCCAGCATGCCGGGAGGGGAGTTTGAAAAACTGTTTTTT,CASMPGGEFEKLFF
TRBJ2-7,TRBV6-1,few,-,15,TGTGCCAGCAGTGAAGTTGGAGGGGCCTCCTACGAGCAGTACTTC,CASSEVGGASYEQYF
TRBJ2-7,TRBV6-2/TRBV6-3,-,TRBD1,15,TGTGCCAGCAGAGCCGGGACAGGGGACCTCGGCGAGCAGTACTTC,CASRAGTGDLGEQYF
TRBJ2-3,TRBV28,many,TRBD2,15,TGTGCCAGCAGTGCTACTAGCGGACGCACAGATACGCAGTATTTT,CASSATSGRTDTQYF
TRBJ1-5,TRBV20-1,medium-sized,-,13,TGCAGTGCTGGAGGACGGTTCAATCAGCCCCAGCATTTT,CSAGGRFNQPQHF
TRBJ2-3,TRBV11-3,medium-sized,-,14,TGTGCCAGCAGCTTAGACCCATCCACAGATACGCAGTATTTT,CASSLDPSTDTQYF
TRBJ2-7,TRBV11-2,few,TRBD2,17,TGTGCCAGCAGCATCCTCAGGACTAGCGGGAGCACCTACGAGCAGTACTTC,CASSILRTSGSTYEQYF
TRBJ2-6,TRBV28,-,-,15,TGTGCCAGCAGTAGGCCGCGCTCTGGGGCCAACGTCCTGACTTTC,CASSRPRSGANVLTF
TRBJ1-2,TRBV12-3/TRBV12-4,few,-,14,TGTGCCAGCAGTTTTGGCAGGTCCTATGGTGGCTACACCTTC,CASSFGRSYGGYTF
TRBJ1-1,TRBV28,medium-sized,-,13,TGTGCCAGCAGCCCAGTTCGGGGCACTGAAGCTTTCTTT,CASSPVRGTEAFF
TRBJ2-1,TRBV6-1,-,-,14,TGTGCCAGCAGTGTCCAAGCGGAAAACAATGAGCAGTTCTTC,CASSVQAENNEQFF